This T cell receptor beta chain was identified during a study of technical replicates of blood from a handful of donors. Produced via immunoSEQ multiplex PCR; TCRdb's table is partial and in-frame only. The repertoire holds approximately 76,000 clones, around nine tenths seen once, with about 0.25% in the top ten. The sequenced sample consisted of T cells isolated from PBMCs. This TCR came from a human donor in good health.

The CDR3, as DNA: TGTGCCAGCTCACCAGCTACGGGGTGGGCCTACAATGAGCAGTTCTTC. Translation: CASSPATGWAYNEQFF. The chain has TRBV18 and TRBJ2-1; tentatively, D is TRBD2 (5 bases). V was cut by 2 bases and J by 2 bases, with 13 bases left in between. The CDR3 runs 16 residues. Per germline, CDR1 KGHSH and CDR2 LQKENI. The variable domain in full, completed from reference TRBV18 and TRBJ2-1, reads NAGVMQNPRHLVRRRGQEARLRCSPMKGHSHVYWYRQLPEEGLKFMVYLQKENIIDESGMPKERFSAEFPKEGPSILRIQQVVRGDSAAYFCASSPATGWAYNEQFFGPGTRLTVL.